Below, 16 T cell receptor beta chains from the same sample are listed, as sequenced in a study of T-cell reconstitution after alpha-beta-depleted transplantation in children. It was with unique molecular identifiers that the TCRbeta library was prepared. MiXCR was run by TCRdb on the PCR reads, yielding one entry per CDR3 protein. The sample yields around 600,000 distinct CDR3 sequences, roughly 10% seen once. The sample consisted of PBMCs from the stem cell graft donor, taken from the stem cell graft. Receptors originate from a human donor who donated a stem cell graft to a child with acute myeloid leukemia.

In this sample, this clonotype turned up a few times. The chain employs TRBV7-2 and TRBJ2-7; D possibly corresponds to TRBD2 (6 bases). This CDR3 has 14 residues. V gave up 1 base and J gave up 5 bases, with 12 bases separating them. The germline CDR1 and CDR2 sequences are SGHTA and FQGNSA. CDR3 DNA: TGTGCCAGCAGCTTAGATAGCGGTCCCGACGAGCAGTACTTC. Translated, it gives CASSLDSGPDEQYF. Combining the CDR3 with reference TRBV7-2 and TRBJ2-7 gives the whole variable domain GAGVSQSPSNKVTEKGKDVELRCDPISGHTALYWYRQSLGQGLEFLIYFQGNSAPDKSGLPSDRFSAERTGGSVSTLTIQRTQQEDSAVYLCASSLDSGPDEQYFGPGTRLTVT.

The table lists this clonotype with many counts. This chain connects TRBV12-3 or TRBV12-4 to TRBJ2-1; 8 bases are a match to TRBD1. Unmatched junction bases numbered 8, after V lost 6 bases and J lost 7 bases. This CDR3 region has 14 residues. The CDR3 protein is CASSSGGLYNEQFF. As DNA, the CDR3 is TGTGCCAGCAGCTCAGGGGGCTTGTATAATGAGCAGTTCTTC.

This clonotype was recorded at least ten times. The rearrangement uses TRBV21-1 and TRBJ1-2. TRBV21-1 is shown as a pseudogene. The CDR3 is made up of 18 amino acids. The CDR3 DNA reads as TGTGCCAGCAGCAAACGGGCCGCGGGGGTCCCTGTTAACTATGGCTACACCTTC. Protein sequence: CASSKRAAGVPVNYGYTF.

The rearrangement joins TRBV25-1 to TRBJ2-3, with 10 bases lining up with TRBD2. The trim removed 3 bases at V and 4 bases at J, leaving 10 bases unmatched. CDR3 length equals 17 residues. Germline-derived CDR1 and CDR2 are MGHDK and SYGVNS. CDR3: CASSEQREGRRADTQYF. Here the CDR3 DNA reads TGTGCCAGCAGTGAGCAGCGGGAGGGACGCCGGGCAGATACGCAGTATTTT.

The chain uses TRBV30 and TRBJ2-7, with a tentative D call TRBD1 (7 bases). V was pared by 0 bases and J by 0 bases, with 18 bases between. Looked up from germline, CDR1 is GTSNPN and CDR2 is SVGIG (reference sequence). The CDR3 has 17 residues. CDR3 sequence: CAWSVRSAGGSSYEQYF. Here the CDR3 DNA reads TGTGCCTGGAGTGTACGCTCGGCAGGGGGGAGCTCCTACGAGCAGTACTTC.

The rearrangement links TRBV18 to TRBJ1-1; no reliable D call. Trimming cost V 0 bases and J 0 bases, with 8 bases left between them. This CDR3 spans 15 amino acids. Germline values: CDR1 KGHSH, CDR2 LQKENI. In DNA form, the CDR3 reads TGTGCCAGCTCACCACCGAAAAGCCTGAACACTGAAGCTTTCTTT. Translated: CASSPPKSLNTEAFF.

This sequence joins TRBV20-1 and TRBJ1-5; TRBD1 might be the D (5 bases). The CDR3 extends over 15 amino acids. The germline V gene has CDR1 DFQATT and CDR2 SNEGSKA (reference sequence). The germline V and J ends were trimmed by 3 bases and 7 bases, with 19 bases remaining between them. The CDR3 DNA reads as TGCAGTGCTAGGTTTACTGGGGGAGAGGGACAGCCCCAGCATTTT. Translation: CSARFTGGEGQPQHF.

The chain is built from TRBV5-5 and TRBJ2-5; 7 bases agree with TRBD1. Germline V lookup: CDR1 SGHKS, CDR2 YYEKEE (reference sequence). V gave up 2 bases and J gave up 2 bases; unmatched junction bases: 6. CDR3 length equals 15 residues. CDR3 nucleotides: TGTGCCAGCAGCTTCCCGGGACAGCTACAAGAGACCCAGTACTTC. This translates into CASSFPGQLQETQYF. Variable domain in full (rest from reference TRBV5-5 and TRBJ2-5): DAGVTQSPTHLIKTRGQQVTLRCSPISGHKSVSWYQQVLGQGPQFIFQYYEKEERGRGNFPDRFSARQFPNYSSELNVNALLLGDSALYLCASSFPGQLQETQYFGPGTRLLVL.

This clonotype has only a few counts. CDR3 sequence (DNA): TGTGCCAGCAGCCTCAGCGCCCGTAATGAAAAACTGTTTTTT. Its translation is CASSLSARNEKLFF. The chain carries TRBV7-9 and TRBJ1-4, with unresolved D. There are 14 residues in the CDR3. From germline, CDR1 is SEHNR and CDR2 FQNEAQ (reference sequence). V was shortened by 5 bases and J by 4 bases, with 11 bases between the two germline ends.

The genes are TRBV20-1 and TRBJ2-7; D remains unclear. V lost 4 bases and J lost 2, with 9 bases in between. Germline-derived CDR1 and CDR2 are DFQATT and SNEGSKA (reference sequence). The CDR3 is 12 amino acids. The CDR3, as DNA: TGCAGTGCTACCCCGACCACCTACGAGCAGTACTTC. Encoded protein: CSATPTTYEQYF.

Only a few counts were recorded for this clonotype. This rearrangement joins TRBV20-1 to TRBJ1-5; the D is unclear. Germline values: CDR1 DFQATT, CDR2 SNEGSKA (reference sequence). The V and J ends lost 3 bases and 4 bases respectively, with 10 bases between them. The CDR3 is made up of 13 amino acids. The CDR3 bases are TGCAGTGCTAGGTCGCGGGAAAATCAGCCCCAGCATTTT. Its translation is CSARSRENQPQHF.

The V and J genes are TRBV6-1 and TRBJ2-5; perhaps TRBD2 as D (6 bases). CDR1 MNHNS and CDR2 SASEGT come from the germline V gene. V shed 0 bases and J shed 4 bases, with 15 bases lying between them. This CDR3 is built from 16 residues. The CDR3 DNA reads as TGTGCCAGCAGTGAAGCGACTAGTGCGCTATCAGAGACCCAGTACTTC. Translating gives CASSEATSALSETQYF.

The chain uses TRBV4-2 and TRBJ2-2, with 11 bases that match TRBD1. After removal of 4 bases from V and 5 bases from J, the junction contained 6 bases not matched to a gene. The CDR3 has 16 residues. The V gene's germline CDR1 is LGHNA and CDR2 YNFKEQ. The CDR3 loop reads CASSPGGQGVTGELFF. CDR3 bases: TGTGCCAGCAGCCCGGGGGGACAGGGGGTTACCGGGGAGCTGTTTTTT.

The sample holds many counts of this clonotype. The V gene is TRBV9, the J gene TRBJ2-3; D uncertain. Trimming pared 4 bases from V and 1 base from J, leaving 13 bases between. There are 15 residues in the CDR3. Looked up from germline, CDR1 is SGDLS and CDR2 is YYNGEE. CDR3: CASSPPSAGTDTQYF. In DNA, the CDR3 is TGTGCCAGCAGCCCCCCGTCCGCGGGCACAGATACGCAGTATTTT.

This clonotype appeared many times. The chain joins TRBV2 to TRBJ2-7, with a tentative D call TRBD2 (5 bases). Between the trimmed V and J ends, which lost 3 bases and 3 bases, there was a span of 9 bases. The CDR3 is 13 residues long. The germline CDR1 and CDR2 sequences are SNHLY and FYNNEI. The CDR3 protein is CASSDRGIYEQYF. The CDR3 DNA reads TGTGCCAGCAGTGATAGAGGGATCTACGAGCAGTACTTC.

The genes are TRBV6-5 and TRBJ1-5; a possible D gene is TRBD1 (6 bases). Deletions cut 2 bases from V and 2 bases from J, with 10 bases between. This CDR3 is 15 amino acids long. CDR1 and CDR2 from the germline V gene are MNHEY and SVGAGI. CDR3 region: CASSYPRGGNQPQHF. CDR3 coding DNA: TGTGCCAGCAGTTACCCCAGGGGTGGCAATCAGCCCCAGCATTTT.